This T cell receptor (beta chain) stems from a study of blood T cell repertoires in COVID-19. Across the whole study: Samples came from the United States, Italy and Spain, spanning acute and convalescent COVID-19.

Original processing notes: Amplified reference gene primers provided the basis for estimating nucleated cell counts. TCRdb's copy holds only in-frame clones and misses some; the assay was immunoSEQ multiplex PCR. The DNA was the basis for D and trimming; V, J and clone size are from that table. This sample has around 89,000 clones; 72% occur once, and the top ten carry about an eighth. Material for sequencing was peripheral blood. The clonotype was recovered from a woman aged 80 or older with acute or convalescent COVID-19.

This CDR3 reads CASSQLSSDYGYTF. The DNA for the CDR3 is TGTGCCAGCAGCCAATTATCTTCGGACTATGGCTACACCTTC. This sequence joins TRBV3-1 (or the pseudogene TRBV3-2) and TRBJ1-2; D remains ambiguous. Trimming shortened V by 2 bases and J by 3 bases, and 10 bases separated the two germline ends. The CDR3 is 14 residues long. In germline, CDR1 is LGHDT, CDR2 YNNKEL (reference sequence).